This T cell receptor (beta chain) was recorded in a study of blood T cell repertoires in COVID-19. V was pared by 1 base and J by 2 bases, with 9 bases between. Germline V gene lookup returns CDR1 MNHEY and CDR2 SVGEGT. The CDR3 consists of 15 residues. The repertoire was sequenced with immunoSEQ multiplex PCR; TCRdb's copy has only in-frame clones and lacks some. The sample yields 450,000 or so clones, 75% to 90% seen once. The chain recombines TRBV6-2 or TRBV6-3 with TRBJ1-5; maybe TRBD1 (5 bases). Specimen: peripheral blood. The sequence came from a woman between 40 and 55 years old with COVID-19, enrolled during active disease. As DNA, the CDR3 is TGTGCCAGCAGTTACTGGTCGGGGGGCAATCAGCCCCAGCATTTT. It yields the protein CASSYWSGGNQPQHF.